The clone carrying this TCR beta chain was observed at least ten times. The antigen remains unidentified. Time point here: longitudinal time-point 2. The unsorted libraries were made from 2 million PBMCs kept at -80 C. With 10-nucleotide random UMIs, 5'RACE was used to make the cDNA. One entry per CDR3 protein results from TCRdb running MiXCR on the 5' RACE reads. In the table there are approximately 80,000 distinct CDR3 sequences, approximately 6% of which are singletons. These data are taken from a study of neurological immune-mediated disorders. Whole-study context: Secondary progressive disease was present in 3, and relapsing-remitting disease in around 31, of the 35 or so multiple sclerosis patients. Study observations and caveats: HTLV-1-associated myelopathy led in TCR clonal expansion, while multiple sclerosis ranked lowest, below healthy controls.

The receptor was derived from a woman aged 55-69 years with multiple sclerosis. The sample taken for sequencing was PBMCs.

The CDR3 DNA reads TGTGCCAGCAGCTTGGTCAGGAACACTGAAGCTTTCTTT. It codes for CASSLVRNTEAFF. This chain uses TRBV5-6 with TRBJ1-1; D uncertain. Trimming pared 0 bases from V and 1 base from J, leaving 4 bases between. Germline CDR1 is SGHDT and CDR2 is YYEEEE. The CDR3 loop spans 13 amino acids.